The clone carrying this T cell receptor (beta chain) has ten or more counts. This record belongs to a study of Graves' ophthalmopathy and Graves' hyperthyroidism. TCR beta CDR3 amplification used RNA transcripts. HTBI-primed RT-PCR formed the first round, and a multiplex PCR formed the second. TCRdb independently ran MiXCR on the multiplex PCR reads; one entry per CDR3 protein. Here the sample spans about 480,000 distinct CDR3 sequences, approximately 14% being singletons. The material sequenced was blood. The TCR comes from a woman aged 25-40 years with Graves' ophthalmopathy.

This CDR3 reads CASSTFGGTGSDTGELFF. The CDR3 region has the DNA TGTGCCAGCAGTACTTTTGGCGGGACAGGGAGCGACACCGGGGAGCTGTTTTTT. V usage is TRBV28 and J usage is TRBJ2-2, with TRBD1 matching 9 bases. CDR1 and CDR2 (germline): MDHEN, SYDVKM. V trimming: 5 bases; J trimming: 3 bases; junction bases outside the gene matches: 13. The CDR3 totals 18 residues.